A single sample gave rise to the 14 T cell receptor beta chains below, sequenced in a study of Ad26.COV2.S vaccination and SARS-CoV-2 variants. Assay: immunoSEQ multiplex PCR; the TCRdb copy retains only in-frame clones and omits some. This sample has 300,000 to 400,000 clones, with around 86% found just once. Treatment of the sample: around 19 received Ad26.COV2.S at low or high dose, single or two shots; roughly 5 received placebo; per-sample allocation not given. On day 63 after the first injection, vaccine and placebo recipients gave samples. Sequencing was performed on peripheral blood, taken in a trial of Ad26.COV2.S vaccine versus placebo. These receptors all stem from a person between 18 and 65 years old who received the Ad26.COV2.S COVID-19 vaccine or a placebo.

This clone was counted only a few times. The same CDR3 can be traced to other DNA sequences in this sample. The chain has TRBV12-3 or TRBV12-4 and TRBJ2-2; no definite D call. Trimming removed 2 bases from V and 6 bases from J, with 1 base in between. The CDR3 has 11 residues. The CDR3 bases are TGTGCCAGCAGTTTATCCGGGGAGCTGTTTTTT. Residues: CASSLSGELFF.

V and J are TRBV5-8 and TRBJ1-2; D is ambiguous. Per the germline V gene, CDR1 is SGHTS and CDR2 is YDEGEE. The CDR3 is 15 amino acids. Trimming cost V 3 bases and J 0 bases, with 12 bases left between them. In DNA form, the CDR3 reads TGTGCCAGCAGCTCGAGGGAGGGTCCTAACTATGGCTACACCTTC. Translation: CASSSREGPNYGYTF. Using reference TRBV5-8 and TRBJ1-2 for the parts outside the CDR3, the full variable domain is EAGVTQSPTHLIKTRGQQATLRCSPISGHTSVYWYQQALGLGLQFLLWYDEGEERNRGNFPPRFSGRQFPNYSSELNVNALELEDSALYLCASSSREGPNYGYTFGSGTRLTVV.

The CDR3 reads CASSKDGGLEAFF. The CDR3 DNA reads as TGTGCCAGCAGCAAGGACGGCGGCTTGGAAGCTTTCTTT. The V call is TRBV6-5, the J call TRBJ1-1; D not certain. V lost 6 bases, J lost 8 bases, and 16 bases lay in between. CDR3 size: 13 residues. Germline values: CDR1 MNHEY, CDR2 SVGAGI.

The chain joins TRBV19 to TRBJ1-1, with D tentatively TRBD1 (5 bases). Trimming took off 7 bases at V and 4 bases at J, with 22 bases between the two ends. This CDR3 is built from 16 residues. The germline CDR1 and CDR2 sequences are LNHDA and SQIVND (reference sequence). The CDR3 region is CASINTWGGFSTEAFF. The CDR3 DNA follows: TGTGCCAGTATCAACACCTGGGGGGGTTTTAGCACTGAAGCTTTCTTT.

The CDR3 DNA follows: TGTGCCAGCAGCCGGGGACTAGCCGCAGATACGCAGTATTTT. It yields the protein CASSRGLAADTQYF. J is TRBJ2-3 and V is TRBV6-5, with TRBD2 identical over 9 bases. In germline, CDR1 is MNHEY, CDR2 SVGAGI. The CDR3 loop spans 14 amino acids. Trimming removed 6 bases from V and 4 bases from J; junction bases left unmatched: 5.

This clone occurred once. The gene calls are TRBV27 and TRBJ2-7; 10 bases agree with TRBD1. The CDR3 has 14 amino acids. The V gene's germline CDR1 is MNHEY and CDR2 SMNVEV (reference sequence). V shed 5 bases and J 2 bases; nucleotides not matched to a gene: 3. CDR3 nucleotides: TGTGCCAGCAGTCCGGACAGGGGGACCTACGAGCAGTACTTC. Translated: CASSPDRGTYEQYF.

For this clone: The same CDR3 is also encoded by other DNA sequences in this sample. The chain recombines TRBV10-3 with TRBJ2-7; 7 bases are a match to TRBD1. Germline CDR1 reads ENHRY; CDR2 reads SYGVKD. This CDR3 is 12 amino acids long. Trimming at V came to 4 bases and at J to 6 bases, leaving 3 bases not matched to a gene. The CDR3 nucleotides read TGTGCCATCAGTGGAACAGGGGTCGAGCAGTACTTC. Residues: CAISGTGVEQYF.

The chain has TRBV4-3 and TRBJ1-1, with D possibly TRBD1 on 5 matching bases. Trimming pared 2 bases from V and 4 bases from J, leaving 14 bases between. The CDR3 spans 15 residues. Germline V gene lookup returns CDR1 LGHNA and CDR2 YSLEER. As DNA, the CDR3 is TGCGCCAGCAGCCAAATGCTCGTTGGGGGCACTGAAGCTTTCTTT. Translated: CASSQMLVGGTEAFF.

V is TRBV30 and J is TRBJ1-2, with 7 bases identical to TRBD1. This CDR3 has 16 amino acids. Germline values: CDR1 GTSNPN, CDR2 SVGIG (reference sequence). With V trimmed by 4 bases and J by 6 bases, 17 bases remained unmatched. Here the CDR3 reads CAWTTNRPTGTHGYTF. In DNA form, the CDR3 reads TGTGCCTGGACCACAAACCGCCCGACAGGGACTCATGGCTACACCTTC.

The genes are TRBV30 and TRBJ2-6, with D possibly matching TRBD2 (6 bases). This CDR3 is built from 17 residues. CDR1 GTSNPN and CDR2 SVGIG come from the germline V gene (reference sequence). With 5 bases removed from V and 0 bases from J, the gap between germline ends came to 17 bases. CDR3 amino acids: CAWQGSGLYSGANVLTF. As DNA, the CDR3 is TGTGCCTGGCAAGGGAGCGGGCTATACTCTGGGGCCAACGTCCTGACTTTC.

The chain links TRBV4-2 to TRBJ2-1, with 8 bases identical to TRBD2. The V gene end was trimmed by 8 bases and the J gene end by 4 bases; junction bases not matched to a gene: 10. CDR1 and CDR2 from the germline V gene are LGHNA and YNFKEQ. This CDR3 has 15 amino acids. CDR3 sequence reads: CASRGGRGEYNEQFF. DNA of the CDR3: TGTGCCAGCCGGGGAGGGCGGGGGGAATACAATGAGCAGTTCTTC.

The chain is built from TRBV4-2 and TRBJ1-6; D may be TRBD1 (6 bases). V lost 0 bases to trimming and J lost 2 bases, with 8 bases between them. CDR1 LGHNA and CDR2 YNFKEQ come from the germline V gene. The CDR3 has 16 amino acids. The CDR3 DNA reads TGTGCCAGCAGCCAAGATCGGACAGCCTATAATTCACCCCTCCACTTT. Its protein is CASSQDRTAYNSPLHF.

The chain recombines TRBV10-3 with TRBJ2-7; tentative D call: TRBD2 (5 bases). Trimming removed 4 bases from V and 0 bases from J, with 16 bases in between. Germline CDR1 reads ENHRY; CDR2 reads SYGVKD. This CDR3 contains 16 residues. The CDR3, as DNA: TGTGCCATCAGTGGGGGAATTCGCACTAGCTCCTACGAGCAGTACTTC. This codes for CAISGGIRTSSYEQYF.

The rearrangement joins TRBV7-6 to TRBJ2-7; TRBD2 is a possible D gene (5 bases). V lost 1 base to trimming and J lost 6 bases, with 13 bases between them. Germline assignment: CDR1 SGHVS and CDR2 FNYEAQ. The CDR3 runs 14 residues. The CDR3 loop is CASSLGTPPSEQYF. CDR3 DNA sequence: TGTGCCAGCAGCTTAGGGACTCCTCCCTCCGAGCAGTACTTC.